Presented here are 29 T cell receptor beta chains from one specimen sequenced in a study of T cells after yellow fever vaccination. TCRdb ran MiXCR on the 5' RACE reads and lists one entry per CDR3 protein. The sample includes under 350,000 distinct CDR3 sequences, 4.1% seen only once; the top ten take 20% to 25%. The source material was PBMCs, sampled 5 days after the yellow fever booster vaccination. All receptors derive from a man between 18 and 35 years old who received the YFV17D yellow fever vaccine.

This clonotype has only a few counts. The rearrangement uses TRBV5-1 and TRBJ2-7, with D possibly TRBD2 on 5 matching bases. This CDR3 spans 14 amino acids. Per the germline V gene, CDR1 is SGHRS and CDR2 is YFSETQ. Trimming shortened V by 2 bases and J by 1 base, and 10 bases separated the two germline ends. CDR3 amino acids: CASSFPSGSYEQYV. The CDR3, as DNA: TGCGCCAGCAGCTTCCCGTCGGGGTCCTACGAGCAGTACGTC.

This clonotype appeared a few times. V gene TRBV7-3 combines with J gene TRBJ2-1; perhaps TRBD2 as D (6 bases). Trimming pared 5 bases from V and 0 bases from J, leaving 14 bases between. The CDR3 totals 16 residues. From germline, CDR1 is SGHTA and CDR2 FQGTGA. CDR3 DNA: TGTGCCAGCAGCACTTCTAGCGCGAGCTCCTACAATGAGCAGTTCTTC. Its translation: CASSTSSASSYNEQFF.

The chain uses TRBV19 and TRBJ1-2; tentatively, D is TRBD1 (5 bases). Germline V gene data show CDR1 as LNHDA and CDR2 as SQIVND (reference sequence). The CDR3 extends over 14 amino acids. Trimming left V 5 bases short and J 6 bases short, with 16 bases between. The CDR3 region is CASSLGRTHNGYTF. CDR3 bases: TGTGCCAGTAGTTTGGGAAGGACACATAATGGCTACACCTTC. The full variable domain, in which reference TRBV19 and TRBJ1-2 provide the parts outside the CDR3, is DGGITQSPKYLFRKEGQNVTLSCEQNLNHDAMYWYRQDPGQGLRLIYYSQIVNDFQKGDIAEGYSVSREKKESFPLTVTSAQKNPTAFYLCASSLGRTHNGYTFGSGTRLTVV.

This clonotype was picked up a small number of times. V gene TRBV4-2 combines with J gene TRBJ1-1, with TRBD1 identical over 10 bases. Trimming cost V 1 base and J 1 base; bases outside gene matches: 3. Germline loops: CDR1 LGHNA, CDR2 YNFKEQ. There are 16 residues in the CDR3. Here the CDR3 DNA reads TGTGCCAGCAGCCAAGCAGGGACAGGGGAGAACACTGAAGCTTTCTTT. It yields the protein CASSQAGTGENTEAFF.

This clonotype was recorded a few times. V and J are TRBV20-1 and TRBJ2-7, with TRBD2 matching over 9 bases. Per germline, CDR1 DFQATT and CDR2 SNEGSKA (reference sequence). This CDR3 contains 13 residues. V shed 5 bases and J 3 bases; nucleotides not matched to a gene: 5. CDR3 loop: CSAPSGNYYEQYF. In nucleotides, the CDR3 is TGCAGTGCTCCTAGCGGGAATTACTACGAGCAGTACTTC.

This clonotype was observed a few times. The J gene is TRBJ2-7, the V gene TRBV10-3; TRBD1 is a possible D gene (6 bases). The CDR3 spans 14 residues. Germline V gene data show CDR1 as ENHRY and CDR2 as SYGVKD. Trimming removed 7 bases at V and 6 bases at J, with 19 bases between. The CDR3 bases are TGTGCCATCACCGTGGGGTCCGGCAGGGGCGAGCAGTACTTC. Translation gives CAITVGSGRGEQYF.

The chain uses TRBV28 and TRBJ2-3, with D perhaps TRBD1 (6 bases). The CDR3 spans 14 residues. V dropped 6 bases and J dropped 4 bases, with 14 bases sitting between them. Germline V gives CDR1 MDHEN, CDR2 SYDVKM. The CDR3 nucleotides read TGTGCCAGCAGACCGCAGGGGATGGCAGATACGCAGTATTTT. This codes for CASRPQGMADTQYF.

The rearrangement joins TRBV20-1 to TRBJ2-3; a weak D match, TRBD2 (5 bases). CDR1 and CDR2 from the germline V gene are DFQATT and SNEGSKA (reference sequence). This CDR3 contains 16 residues. The V gene lost 0 bases and the J gene lost 0 bases, with 13 bases spanning the gap. The CDR3 reads CSARDDPADSTDTQYF. The CDR3 nucleotides read TGCAGTGCTAGAGATGACCCAGCGGATAGCACAGATACGCAGTATTTT.

This clonotype was detected only a few times. V is TRBV7-2 and J is TRBJ2-4; 7 nucleotides align to TRBD1. V lost 5 bases, J lost 0 bases, and 4 bases stayed unmatched. This CDR3 comprises 15 residues. Germline V CDR1 and CDR2: SGHTA, FQGNSA. This CDR3 reads CASSADRLAKNIQYF. The CDR3 region has the DNA TGTGCCAGCAGCGCGGACAGGCTAGCCAAAAACATTCAGTACTTC.

This clonotype has just a few counts. The chain has TRBV7-3 and TRBJ1-2; 8 nucleotides agree with TRBD1. This CDR3 has 12 amino acids. Germline CDR1 SGHTA, CDR2 FQGTGA. The junction had 6 bases not matched to a gene; V was cut back by 5 bases and J by 10 bases. DNA for the CDR3: TGTGCCAGCAGCCCCGGACAGGGAATCTACACCTTC. Amino acids: CASSPGQGIYTF.

This clonotype was seen only a few times. The rearrangement links TRBV10-3 to TRBJ2-1; 9 bases fit TRBD2. CDR3 length: 12 residues. The germline CDR1 and CDR2 sequences are ENHRY and SYGVKD. The V and J ends lost 4 bases and 8 bases, in that order; junction bases with no gene match: 0. The CDR3 DNA reads as TGTGCCATCAGTGGCGGGGGGGATGAGCAGTTCTTC. Translating it yields CAISGGGDEQFF.

The table lists this clonotype with a few counts. The CDR3 is CASSEPALAFEQYV. DNA of the CDR3: TGCGCCAGCAGTGAGCCGGCGTTGGCCTTCGAGCAGTACGTC. J is TRBJ2-7 and V is TRBV10-2; D gene uncertain. The germline V gene has CDR1 WSHSY and CDR2 SAAADI. CDR3 length equals 14 residues. The ends were cut back, 2 bases at V and 6 bases at J, with 14 bases in the middle.

DNA for the CDR3: TGTGCCAGCAGCGTAGCGGCTCAGGGGCCGCTAGTGGAGACCCAGTACTTC. Translating gives CASSVAAQGPLVETQYF. The chain combines TRBV9 with TRBJ2-5, with a possible D match to TRBD1 (6 bases). Germline values: CDR1 SGDLS, CDR2 YYNGEE. The CDR3 is 17 residues long. Trimming took 0 bases from V and 5 from J, leaving 20 bases between them.

This clonotype turned up a few times. The CDR3 region has the DNA TGTGCCAGCAGCTTAACCCCGGGACAGGGACTCCAGCAGTTCTTC. As protein: CASSLTPGQGLQQFF. This chain links TRBV7-8 with TRBJ2-1; 9 bases agree with TRBD1. From germline, CDR1 is SGHVS and CDR2 FQNEAQ. The CDR3 loop spans 15 amino acids. Trimming cost V 2 bases and J 11 bases; bases outside gene matches: 10.

This clonotype was recorded a few times. The genes are TRBV20-1 and TRBJ1-2; D is unclear. The length of the CDR3 is 13 residues. V lost 7 bases to trimming and J lost 3 bases, with 15 bases between them. Germline V lookup: CDR1 DFQATT, CDR2 SNEGSKA (reference sequence). CDR3 loop: CSGRAGNDYGYTF. Written as DNA, the CDR3 is TGCAGTGGGAGGGCGGGTAACGACTATGGCTACACCTTC.

This clonotype was picked up many times. This chain uses TRBV6-6 with TRBJ1-2; D gene unclear. Germline V CDR1 and CDR2: MNHNY, SVGAGI (reference sequence). V was cut by 5 bases and J by 2 bases, with 3 bases left in between. The CDR3 loop spans 11 amino acids. The CDR3 DNA reads as TGTGCCAGCAGTCCAAACTATGGCTACACCTTC. This encodes CASSPNYGYTF.

This clonotype came up a few times. The rearrangement links TRBV4-1 to TRBJ2-7; D perhaps matches TRBD1 (6 bases). V lost 5 bases, J lost 3 bases, and 11 bases lay in between. The CDR3 is 13 residues long. Germline V gives CDR1 MGHRA, CDR2 YSYEKL. CDR3 region: CASSVRGVYEQYV. CDR3 nucleotides: TGCGCCAGCAGCGTCAGGGGTGTCTACGAGCAGTACGTC.

In this sample, this clonotype turned up many times. The chain is built from TRBV4-1 and TRBJ2-5; possible D gene TRBD2, 6 bases. The V end was cut by 2 bases, the J end by 5 bases, with 18 bases between. Germline V gene lookup returns CDR1 MGHRA and CDR2 YSYEKL. CDR3 length: 16 residues. The CDR3 DNA follows: TGCGCCAGCAGCCAAAGGCCTACTCGTGCGGGGGAGACCCAGTACTTC. This codes for CASSQRPTRAGETQYF.

This clonotype was detected only a few times. This rearrangement joins TRBV5-1 to TRBJ2-2, with D uncertain. The CDR3 length is 14 residues. Germline lookup yields CDR1 SGHRS and CDR2 YFSETQ. V lost 7 bases and J lost 5, with 15 bases in between. The CDR3 protein is CASHLVSLTGELFF. The CDR3 nucleotides are TGCGCCAGCCACCTCGTAAGCCTTACCGGGGAGCTGTTTTTT.

This clonotype was observed many times. The gene calls are TRBV5-1 and TRBJ2-3; D possibly corresponds to TRBD1 (6 bases). V lost 2 bases to trimming and J lost 4 bases, with 8 bases between them. The CDR3 loop spans 13 amino acids. Germline loops: CDR1 SGHRS, CDR2 YFSETQ. CDR3 nucleotides: TGCGCCAGCAGCTTTGAGGGGGCAGATACGCAGTATTTT. Its translation is CASSFEGADTQYF. The whole variable domain, remainder taken from reference TRBV5-1 and TRBJ2-3, is KAGVTQTPRYLIKTRGQQVTLSCSPISGHRSVSWYQQTPGQGLQFLFEYFSETQRNKGNFPGRFSGRQFSNSRSEMNVSTLELGDSALYLCASSFEGADTQYFGPGTRLTVL.

This clonotype was counted a few times. This chain links TRBV5-1 with TRBJ2-1; possibly TRBD2 for D (6 bases). The CDR3 extends over 15 amino acids. The V and J ends lost 1 base and 1 base respectively, with 9 bases between them. Germline V lookup: CDR1 SGHRS, CDR2 YFSETQ. The CDR3 region is CASSLLGLSYNEQFF. CDR3 DNA sequence: TGCGCCAGCAGCTTGTTGGGACTTTCCTACAATGAGCAGTTCTTC.

This clonotype showed up just a few times. V usage is TRBV12-3 or TRBV12-4 and J usage is TRBJ1-5, with TRBD1 matching over 10 bases. There are 15 residues in the CDR3. V was pared by 6 bases and J by 2 bases, with 4 bases of the junction left unmatched. The chain's CDR3 is CASRGGTGGNQPQHF. Here the CDR3 DNA reads TGTGCCAGCAGAGGAGGGACAGGGGGCAATCAGCCCCAGCATTTT.

The chain combines TRBV7-2 with TRBJ2-7; no clear D gene. The V end lost 0 bases, the J end lost 3 bases, and 12 bases lay between the germline ends. The CDR3 totals 15 residues. Germline V gene sequence: CDR1 SGHTA, CDR2 FQGNSA. The CDR3 loop is CASSLAANSLYEQYV. CDR3 bases: TGTGCCAGCAGCTTAGCAGCGAACTCGCTCTACGAGCAGTACGTC.

The genes are TRBV27 and TRBJ1-1; D is uncertain. This CDR3 region has 15 residues. V lost 1 base to trimming and J lost 1 base, with 10 bases between them. The germline CDR1 and CDR2 sequences are MNHEY and SMNVEV (reference sequence). The CDR3 region has the DNA TGTGCCAGCAGTTTATTGCAGGCGTCGAACACTGAAGCTTTCTTT. Residues: CASSLLQASNTEAFF.

The rearrangement links TRBV5-1 to TRBJ1-2, with D maybe TRBD1 (6 bases). V was trimmed by 4 bases and J by 8 bases, leaving 15 bases between them. CDR1 SGHRS and CDR2 YFSETQ come from the germline V gene. This CDR3 is 13 amino acids long. CDR3 sequence: CASSTAGDSGYTF. CDR3 nucleotides: TGCGCCAGCAGCACGGCAGGGGACTCCGGCTACACCTTC.

This clonotype has a handful of counts. The gene calls are TRBV7-8 and TRBJ2-3; D unresolved. Germline V gives CDR1 SGHVS, CDR2 FQNEAQ. The CDR3 runs 13 residues. V was pared by 1 base and J by 6 bases, with 8 bases between. The CDR3 is CASSLVYLDTQYF. The CDR3 coding sequence is TGTGCCAGCAGCTTAGTATACCTCGATACGCAGTATTTT. Using reference TRBV7-8 and TRBJ2-3 for the parts outside the CDR3, the full variable domain is GAGVSQSPRYKVAKRGQDVALRCDPISGHVSLFWYQQALGQGPEFLTYFQNEAQLDKSGLPSDRFFAERPEGSVSTLKIQRTQQEDSAVYLCASSLVYLDTQYFGPGTRLTVL.

This clonotype was detected ten times or more. The rearrangement joins TRBV4-3 to TRBJ2-3, with D tentatively TRBD2 (6 bases). This CDR3 contains 14 residues. V gave up 5 bases and J gave up 4 bases, with 13 bases separating them. Per germline, CDR1 LGHNA and CDR2 YSLEER. The CDR3 coding sequence is TGCGCCAGCAGCTCGGGACGGGAGCCAGATACGCAGTATTTT. Translated, it gives CASSSGREPDTQYF.

This clonotype was detected a few times. The chain joins TRBV24-1 to TRBJ1-1; D ambiguous. The CDR3 is made up of 14 amino acids. Trimming pared 4 bases from V and 0 bases from J, leaving 8 bases between. CDR1 KGHDR and CDR2 SFDVKD come from the germline V gene. Here the CDR3 reads CATSEAGLNTEAFF. Written as DNA, the CDR3 is TGTGCCACCAGTGAGGCGGGCTTGAACACTGAAGCTTTCTTT.

This clonotype was recorded at least ten times. Here the CDR3 reads CATSDGTGGYAYYNEQFF. For the CDR3, the DNA is TGTGCCACCAGTGACGGGACAGGGGGCTATGCGTACTACAATGAGCAGTTCTTC. The chain recombines TRBV24-1 with TRBJ2-1; 12 bases are shared with TRBD1. The V segment lost 4 bases and the J segment 3 bases; nucleotides outside the gene matches: 9. This CDR3 contains 18 residues. Germline CDR1 KGHDR, CDR2 SFDVKD.